This entry lists 25 T cell receptor beta chains sequenced from one sample in a study of control samples from healthy donors and cancer patients. Clones were read by immunoSEQ multiplex PCR, and TCRdb kept only the in-frame ones, dropping some. The data hold around 140,000 clones, with about 90% observed a single time. The sample taken for sequencing was blood. The receptors stem from a man aged 18 to 29 in good health.

The CDR3, as DNA: TGCGCCAGCAGCTTGGTACTTACGCGGGCGGTAAACACCGGGGAGCTGTTTTTT. It encodes CASSLVLTRAVNTGELFF. The rearrangement joins TRBV5-1 to TRBJ2-2; possibly TRBD2 for D (5 bases). The CDR3 sequence is 18 residues long. Germline CDR1 reads SGHRS; CDR2 reads YFSETQ. Trimming took off 0 bases at V and 2 bases at J, with 17 bases between the two ends. Full variable domain (outside the CDR3, taken from reference TRBV5-1 and TRBJ2-2): KAGVTQTPRYLIKTRGQQVTLSCSPISGHRSVSWYQQTPGQGLQFLFEYFSETQRNKGNFPGRFSGRQFSNSRSEMNVSTLELGDSALYLCASSLVLTRAVNTGELFFGEGSRLTVL.

The chain carries TRBV6-7 and TRBJ1-2; D is unresolved. TRBV6-7 belongs to the ORF category, with a function that is uncertain. Trimming pared 5 bases from V and 8 bases from J, leaving 12 bases between. CDR3 length: 12 amino acids. CDR3 bases: TGTGCCAGCAGTCTTCGACAACTCGGCTACACCTTC. Protein sequence: CASSLRQLGYTF.

CDR3 nucleotide sequence: TGTGCCACCCTCCGGCGGGGCACAGATACGCAGTATTTT. Its protein is CATLRRGTDTQYF. The V gene is TRBV6-5, the J gene TRBJ2-3, with D possibly being TRBD2 (5 bases). Germline CDR1 is MNHEY and CDR2 is SVGAGI. V was shortened by 10 bases and J by 1 base, with 12 bases between the two germline ends. This CDR3 has 13 amino acids.

V and J are TRBV3-1 (or the pseudogene TRBV3-2) and TRBJ1-1; TRBD1 matches 9 bases. Germline CDR1 LGHDT, CDR2 YNNKEL (reference sequence). V was pared by 4 bases and J by 5 bases, with 8 bases of the junction left unmatched. The CDR3 is 15 amino acids. The CDR3 is CASSPGGQGWTEAFF. DNA for the CDR3: TGTGCCAGCAGCCCAGGGGGACAGGGATGGACTGAAGCTTTCTTT.

This rearrangement joins TRBV11-3 to TRBJ1-2; no definite D call. CDR3 length: 12 amino acids. The V gene's germline CDR1 is SGHNT and CDR2 YENEEA. The V and J ends lost 6 bases and 7 bases respectively, with 12 bases between them. The CDR3 spells CASRQEEPGYTF. CDR3 sequence (DNA): TGTGCCAGCAGGCAAGAAGAACCTGGCTACACCTTC.

The gene calls are TRBV19 and TRBJ1-5; 9 bases align to TRBD1. Unmatched junction bases numbered 3, after V lost 3 bases and J lost 6 bases. The germline V gene encodes CDR1 LNHDA and CDR2 SQIVND (reference sequence). CDR3 size: 14 residues. The DNA of the CDR3 is TGTGCCAGTAGTATGTGGGACAGGGTTCAGCCCCAGCATTTT. This translates into CASSMWDRVQPQHF. Complete variable domain (other parts from reference TRBV19 and TRBJ1-5): DGGITQSPKYLFRKEGQNVTLSCEQNLNHDAMYWYRQDPGQGLRLIYYSQIVNDFQKGDIAEGYSVSREKKESFPLTVTSAQKNPTAFYLCASSMWDRVQPQHFGDGTRLSIL.

This chain uses TRBV27 with TRBJ2-3, with D perhaps matching TRBD1 or TRBD2 (5 bases each). CDR1 and CDR2 from the germline V gene are MNHEY and SMNVEV (reference sequence). Deletions cut 6 bases from V and 1 base from J, with 11 bases between. This CDR3 has 14 residues. CDR3 sequence: CASSSGTGTDTQYF. The CDR3 region has the DNA TGTGCCAGCAGCTCGGGGACGGGCACAGATACGCAGTATTTT.

This clone was counted only a few times. The CDR3 loop is CAISGGQGALNTEAFF. CDR3 coding DNA: TGTGCCATCAGTGGAGGACAGGGGGCTCTGAACACTGAAGCTTTCTTT. This chain uses TRBV10-3 with TRBJ1-1; 11 bases agree with TRBD1. This CDR3 has 16 residues. The ends lost 4 bases at V and 0 bases at J; junction bases unmatched: 4. Per germline, CDR1 ENHRY and CDR2 SYGVKD.

The chain links TRBV6-5 to TRBJ2-5; D not resolved. CDR1 and CDR2 from the germline V gene are MNHEY and SVGAGI. V was pared by 5 bases and J by 5 bases, with 15 bases between. The CDR3 totals 14 residues. The CDR3 DNA is TGTGCCAGCAGTACCCGCGTGAACCGGGAGACCCAGTACTTC. It encodes CASSTRVNRETQYF.

The J gene is TRBJ1-2, the V gene TRBV2; 7 nucleotides match TRBD1. J was trimmed by 2 bases and V by 6 bases; bases with no gene match: 9. This CDR3 has 15 amino acids. CDR1 and CDR2 from the germline V gene are SNHLY and FYNNEI. The CDR3 reads CASRGRGAGNYGYTF. The DNA for the CDR3 is TGTGCCAGCAGAGGCAGGGGGGCGGGGAACTATGGCTACACCTTC.

This sequence joins TRBV4-1 and TRBJ1-1, with D tentatively TRBD1 (5 bases). The CDR3 consists of 13 residues. CDR1 is MGHRA, CDR2 YSYEKL, per germline. Deletions cut 4 bases from V and 4 bases from J, with 10 bases between. Here the CDR3 reads CASSPWGGTEAFF. The CDR3 DNA reads as TGCGCCAGCAGCCCGTGGGGGGGCACTGAAGCTTTCTTT.

The chain is built from TRBV2 and TRBJ2-2, with D unclear. Trimming took 4 bases from V and 3 from J, leaving 15 bases between them. Germline V CDR1 and CDR2: SNHLY, FYNNEI. CDR3 length: 16 amino acids. The DNA of the CDR3 is TGTGCCAGCAGTGGGTCGGCTAGAAGGGACACCGGGGAGCTGTTTTTT. The encoded protein is CASSGSARRDTGELFF.

V usage is TRBV3-1 (or the pseudogene TRBV3-2) and J usage is TRBJ2-3, with D tentatively TRBD1 (7 bases). CDR1 is LGHDT, CDR2 YNNKEL, per germline (reference sequence). This CDR3 is built from 17 residues. The V gene lost 3 bases and the J gene lost 0 bases, with 16 bases spanning the gap. CDR3 loop: CASSQRDSPSSTDTQYF. CDR3 sequence (DNA): TGTGCCAGCAGCCAGCGGGACAGTCCCTCTAGCACAGATACGCAGTATTTT.

The chain is built from TRBV13 and TRBJ1-4, with no clear D. The ends were cut back, 2 bases at V and 8 bases at J, with 12 bases in the middle. The CDR3 has 14 residues. Germline V gene data show CDR1 as PRHDT and CDR2 as FYEKMQ (reference sequence). In DNA, the CDR3 is TGTGCCAGCAGCTTAAAAGGTGCGGGGGAAAAACTGTTTTTT. This encodes CASSLKGAGEKLFF.

This CDR3 is CASSVLGGTDTQYF. The CDR3 DNA reads TGTGCCAGCAGCGTACTAGGGGGCACAGATACGCAGTATTTT. The rearrangement uses TRBV9 and TRBJ2-3; tentative D call: TRBD1 (5 bases). The V and J ends lost 1 base and 1 base respectively, with 7 bases between them. The length of the CDR3 is 14 residues. The germline gives CDR1 SGDLS, CDR2 YYNGEE. The full variable domain, its missing parts supplied by reference TRBV9 and TRBJ2-3, is DSGVTQTPKHLITATGQRVTLRCSPRSGDLSVYWYQQSLDQGLQFLIQYYNGEERAKGNILERFSAQQFPDLHSELNLSSLELGDSALYFCASSVLGGTDTQYFGPGTRLTVL.

The J gene is TRBJ2-5, the V gene TRBV3-1 (or the pseudogene TRBV3-2); a possible D gene is TRBD1 (5 bases). The CDR3 is 16 amino acids. The V gene lost 4 bases and the J gene lost 5 bases, with 20 bases spanning the gap. CDR1 is LGHDT, CDR2 YNNKEL, per germline (reference sequence). CDR3 protein: CASSPQSSWGGETQYF. The CDR3 region has the DNA TGTGCCAGCAGCCCCCAATCGTCCTGGGGCGGCGAGACCCAGTACTTC.

CDR3 sequence: CASSLRTGDLGYTF. In nucleotides, the CDR3 is TGTGCCAGCAGCCTACGGACAGGGGACTTGGGCTACACCTTC. This sequence joins TRBV9 and TRBJ1-2; 9 nucleotides agree with TRBD1. The germline V gene has CDR1 SGDLS and CDR2 YYNGEE. The CDR3 is 14 residues long. J was trimmed by 8 bases and V by 4 bases; bases with no gene match: 9.

The chain couples TRBV28 to TRBJ2-7; D gene uncertain. V was trimmed by 2 bases and J by 0 bases, leaving 8 bases between them. The CDR3 loop spans 14 amino acids. Germline V gives CDR1 MDHEN, CDR2 SYDVKM. The CDR3 coding sequence is TGTGCCAGCAGTTTAATGCTAAGCTCCTACGAGCAGTACTTC. Translation gives CASSLMLSSYEQYF.

The rearrangement links TRBV4-1 to TRBJ1-5; D is ambiguous. Germline lookup yields CDR1 MGHRA and CDR2 YSYEKL. The CDR3 runs to 16 residues. Trimming pared 0 bases from V and 0 bases from J, leaving 9 bases between. CDR3 DNA: TGCGCCAGCAGCCAAGATAACGGCTATAGCAATCAGCCCCAGCATTTT. This sequence encodes CASSQDNGYSNQPQHF.

This chain connects TRBV3-1 (or the pseudogene TRBV3-2) to TRBJ1-1; 7 positions match TRBD1. The junction had 9 bases not matched to a gene; V was cut back by 0 bases and J by 5 bases. Germline-derived CDR1 and CDR2 are LGHDT and YNNKEL (reference sequence). The CDR3 extends over 16 amino acids. As DNA, the CDR3 is TGTGCCAGCAGCCAAGACAGGAGGGGGCGCGGAACTGAAGCTTTCTTT. Translated, it gives CASSQDRRGRGTEAFF.

V is TRBV13 and J is TRBJ2-2; TRBD2 is a possible D gene (7 bases). Germline V lookup: CDR1 PRHDT, CDR2 FYEKMQ (reference sequence). The CDR3 sequence is 13 residues long. The ends were cut back, 11 bases at V and 4 bases at J, with 14 bases in the middle. CDR3 DNA sequence: TGTGCCTCCGGGGGGCCCCGCACCGGGGAGCTGTTTTTT. Its protein is CASGGPRTGELFF.

The V and J genes are TRBV6-1 and TRBJ1-4; D gene unclear. The ends were cut back, 1 base at V and 3 bases at J, with 12 bases in the middle. This CDR3 region has 16 residues. Germline V CDR1 and CDR2: MNHNS, SASEGT. Here the CDR3 DNA reads TGTGCCAGCAGTGAAGTTGGCAGGATAGCTAATGAAAAACTGTTTTTT. Amino acids: CASSEVGRIANEKLFF.

The J gene is TRBJ2-3, the V gene TRBV10-3; the match to TRBD1 covers 10 bases. The CDR3 length is 15 residues. V trimming: 11 bases; J trimming: 5 bases; junction bases outside the gene matches: 13. The V gene's germline CDR1 is ENHRY and CDR2 SYGVKD. The CDR3 sequence is CAQSDPGTGEDTQYF. CDR3 coding DNA: TGTGCCCAGTCAGACCCCGGGACAGGGGAAGATACGCAGTATTTT.

The chain carries TRBV9 and TRBJ1-1, with 7 bases fitting TRBD1. Germline CDR1 is SGDLS and CDR2 is YYNGEE. V shed 3 bases, J shed 6 bases, and the junction held 8 bases outside the gene matches. This CDR3 comprises 14 residues. The CDR3 sequence is CASSATGVWAEAFF. The CDR3 DNA is TGTGCCAGCAGCGCCACAGGGGTTTGGGCTGAAGCTTTCTTT.

V usage is TRBV19 and J usage is TRBJ1-2; no firm D call. The germline V gene has CDR1 LNHDA and CDR2 SQIVND (reference sequence). With 7 bases removed from V and 4 bases from J, the gap between germline ends came to 19 bases. CDR3 length equals 15 residues. The CDR3 here is CASNPADLRGYGYTF. The CDR3 DNA reads as TGTGCCAGTAACCCCGCGGACTTACGGGGCTATGGCTACACCTTC.